This T cell receptor beta chain was sequenced during a study of T cell changes during pregnancy in multiple sclerosis. Some clones are missing from TCRdb's copy, which holds only in-frame ones; the method was immunoSEQ multiplex PCR. Of about 64,000 clones listed, about nine tenths are singletons. In germline, CDR1 is LNHDA, CDR2 SQIVND (reference sequence). The V end was cut by 7 bases, the J end by 2 bases, with 18 bases between. The CDR3 is 16 amino acids. V and J are TRBV19 and TRBJ2-1; tentative D call: TRBD1 (5 bases). The sequencing here drew on peripheral blood, taken in the third trimester of pregnancy. The clonotype comes from a female donor in good health, enrolled as a control in a pregnancy study. As DNA, the CDR3 is TGTGCCAGTAACAACCTCAGGGTAGACCCCTACAATGAGCAGTTCTTC. Amino acid sequence: CASNNLRVDPYNEQFF.